Each of the 27 T cell receptor beta chains below was sequenced from the same sample in a study of T cell repertoires in cytomegalovirus infection. No cognate antigen is known for these TCRs. TCRdb analysed the reads with MiXCR anew, one entry per CDR3 protein. The sample shows hundreds of thousands of distinct CDR3 sequences, around a third of them seen only once. The source material was cultured PBMCs, sampled from culture after CMV antigen stimulation. These receptors all come from a human donor in good health (CMV status not recorded). Some clones in this sample may be carry-over from other donors' samples.

This chain links TRBV7-2 with TRBJ2-2, with no clear D. Germline V gene lookup returns CDR1 SGHTA and CDR2 FQGNSA. The CDR3 consists of 14 residues. V was shortened by 5 bases and J by 5 bases, with 12 bases between the two germline ends. The CDR3 loop is CASSPMSWTGELFF. CDR3 DNA sequence: TGTGCCAGCAGCCCCATGAGTTGGACCGGGGAGCTGTTTTTT.

This chain links TRBV4-1 with TRBJ1-1; no clear D. The CDR3 length is 13 residues. V lost 6 bases and J 8 bases, leaving 16 bases between the germline ends. CDR1 and CDR2 from the germline V gene are MGHRA and YSYEKL. The CDR3 nucleotides read TGCGCCAGCAGAAACGGATTGGACGGGGAAGCTTTCTTT. Translating gives CASRNGLDGEAFF.

This clonotype occurred a few times. The chain uses TRBV7-2 and TRBJ2-1; D gene uncertain. The CDR3 runs 15 residues. Germline V gene data show CDR1 as SGHTA and CDR2 as FQGNSA. V lost 1 base and J lost 4, with 11 bases in between. CDR3 amino acids: CASSLEGFMYNEQFF. CDR3 coding DNA: TGTGCCAGCAGCTTAGAAGGGTTTATGTACAATGAGCAGTTCTTC. The complete variable domain, with remaining parts taken from reference TRBV7-2 and TRBJ2-1, reads GAGVSQSPSNKVTEKGKDVELRCDPISGHTALYWYRQSLGQGLEFLIYFQGNSAPDKSGLPSDRFSAERTGGSVSTLTIQRTQQEDSAVYLCASSLEGFMYNEQFFGPGTRLTVL.

As regards this clonotype: The junction departs from germline at one end; a sequencing error may be responsible. The V call is TRBV28, the J call TRBJ2-3; D possibly uses TRBD1 or TRBD2 (5 bases each). CDR3 length: 14 residues. Germline CDR1 is MDHEN and CDR2 is SYDVKM. For the CDR3, the DNA is TGTGCCACCAGTTGGGACCGTAGCACAGATACGCAGTATTTT. As protein: CATSWDRSTDTQYF.

The genes are TRBV20-1 and TRBJ2-7, with no clear D. The CDR3 covers 14 residues. Germline CDR1 DFQATT, CDR2 SNEGSKA (reference sequence). V dropped 1 base and J dropped 0 bases, with 10 bases sitting between them. The CDR3 is CSARAAHISYEQYF. For the CDR3, the DNA is TGCAGTGCTAGAGCGGCCCACATCTCCTACGAGCAGTACTTC.

J is TRBJ2-1 and V is TRBV19; 7 bases agree with TRBD2. The junction had 10 bases not matched to a gene; V was cut back by 4 bases and J by 7 bases. The CDR3 runs to 15 residues. CDR1 is LNHDA, CDR2 SQIVND, per germline (reference sequence). CDR3 in amino acids: CASSRPSGGRNEQFF. In nucleotides, the CDR3 is TGTGCCAGTAGTAGGCCTAGCGGAGGTAGGAATGAGCAGTTCTTC.

The rearrangement uses TRBV4-1 and TRBJ1-4, with unresolved D. CDR1 and CDR2 (germline): MGHRA, YSYEKL. The V gene lost 3 bases and the J gene lost 3 bases, with 17 bases spanning the gap. CDR3 length: 17 residues. The CDR3 nucleotides read TGCGCCAGCAGCCACCCAGGAAACAGCGGGCCTAATGAAAAACTGTTTTTT. It specifies CASSHPGNSGPNEKLFF.

This chain uses TRBV19 with TRBJ2-1; no reliable D call. Germline V gives CDR1 LNHDA, CDR2 SQIVND (reference sequence). This CDR3 is 15 amino acids long. V lost 6 bases and J lost 10, with 22 bases in between. CDR3 loop: CASRPAPLGWNEQFF. DNA for the CDR3: TGTGCCAGTAGGCCAGCCCCCCTGGGGTGGAACGAGCAGTTCTTC.

The V call is TRBV28, the J call TRBJ2-7; 8 bases match TRBD1. The CDR3 extends over 14 amino acids. Germline CDR1 and CDR2: MDHEN and SYDVKM. V shed 8 bases, J shed 2 bases, and the junction held 8 bases outside the gene matches. CDR3 amino acids: CASGDRQITYEQYF. In DNA form, the CDR3 reads TGTGCCAGCGGGGACAGGCAGATCACCTACGAGCAGTACTTC.

There are a few counts of this clonotype. The J gene is TRBJ2-7, the V gene TRBV11-3; D might be TRBD1 (5 bases). CDR3 length: 15 residues. V lost 1 base and J 5 bases, leaving 15 bases between the germline ends. Germline CDR1 is SGHNT and CDR2 is YENEEA. The CDR3 protein is CASSLGAGIADEQYF. The CDR3 nucleotides read TGTGCCAGCAGCTTAGGGGCAGGGATTGCCGACGAGCAGTACTTC.

This chain links TRBV7-9 with TRBJ1-4; 7 bases map to TRBD1. The CDR3 extends over 15 amino acids. From germline, CDR1 is SEHNR and CDR2 FQNEAQ (reference sequence). V gave up 5 bases and J gave up 3 bases; unmatched junction bases: 6. CDR3 loop: CASSGTGAPNEKLFF. The CDR3 coding sequence is TGTGCCAGCAGCGGCACAGGGGCCCCTAATGAAAAACTGTTTTTT.

V is TRBV11-3 and J is TRBJ2-1, with 7 bases fitting TRBD2. This CDR3 contains 21 residues. Germline assignment: CDR1 SGHNT and CDR2 YENEEA. With 1 base clipped from V and 3 bases from J, the junction kept 21 bases outside the gene matches. Here the CDR3 DNA reads TGTGCCAGCAGCTTAGTTCGGTGGCAGGGAGGGGTCGGAAACTGCTACAATGAGCAGTTCTTC. Its translation: CASSLVRWQGGVGNCYNEQFF.

This chain's CDR3 is CASSPGQRGNTIYF. DNA of the CDR3: TGTGCCAGCTCACCAGGACAGCGGGGAAACACCATATATTTT. This chain links TRBV18 with TRBJ1-3, with a tentative D call TRBD1 (6 bases). V was clipped by 2 bases and J by 4 bases, with 9 bases between them. Germline V gene lookup returns CDR1 KGHSH and CDR2 LQKENI. The length of the CDR3 is 14 residues.

This clonotype was detected a few times. The chain employs TRBV12-3 or TRBV12-4 and TRBJ2-7; D not certain. The CDR3 has 11 amino acids. V was shortened by 6 bases and J by 6 bases, with 9 bases between the two germline ends. CDR3: CASRGNGEQYF. The DNA for the CDR3 is TGTGCCAGCAGAGGGAACGGCGAGCAGTACTTC.

Many counts were recorded for this clonotype. The chain combines TRBV7-2 with TRBJ1-5, with unresolved D. Germline assignment: CDR1 SGHTA and CDR2 FQGNSA. The CDR3 is 13 amino acids. The germline V and J ends were trimmed by 6 bases and 1 base, with 7 bases remaining between them. CDR3 nucleotides: TGTGCCAGCAGTTACAGAAGCAATCAGCCCCAGCATTTT. It is translated as CASSYRSNQPQHF.

This clonotype has ten or more counts. CDR3 DNA: TGTGCCAGCAGCTTAGGGACAGGGAGAACAGATACGCAGTATTTT. Protein product: CASSLGTGRTDTQYF. The V call is TRBV7-2, the J call TRBJ2-3, with 8 nucleotides matching TRBD1. Germline V lookup: CDR1 SGHTA, CDR2 FQGNSA. The CDR3 contains 15 residues. V was clipped by 1 base and J by 3 bases; unmatched bases: 3.

The chain employs TRBV27 and TRBJ2-7, with no clear D. Trimming cost V 6 bases and J 1 base, with 10 bases left between them. The CDR3 consists of 13 residues. CDR1 and CDR2 from the germline V gene are MNHEY and SMNVEV (reference sequence). CDR3 nucleotide sequence: TGTGCCAGCAGCCGAGGCCGGTCCTACGAGCAGTACTTC. This gives the protein CASSRGRSYEQYF.

The genes are TRBV12-3 or TRBV12-4 and TRBJ1-1; maybe TRBD1 (5 bases). This CDR3 has 15 amino acids. The germline V and J ends were trimmed by 3 bases and 6 bases, with 17 bases remaining between them. The DNA of the CDR3 is TGTGCCAGCAGTTTTTGGTGGGGGAATAGCGCTGAAGCTTTCTTT. Its protein is CASSFWWGNSAEAFF.

The rearrangement links TRBV12-3 or TRBV12-4 to TRBJ2-1; 13 nucleotides align to TRBD2. V dropped 5 bases and J dropped 7; count of bases not matched to a gene: 8. CDR3 length: 16 residues. CDR3 in amino acids: CASSPWTSGGSNEQFF. In nucleotides, the CDR3 is TGTGCCAGCAGTCCCTGGACTAGCGGGGGTTCAAATGAGCAGTTCTTC.

This clonotype appeared a few times. The chain is built from TRBV12-3 or TRBV12-4 and TRBJ2-7; no definite D call. Trimming took off 6 bases at V and 0 bases at J, with 6 bases between the two ends. The CDR3 is made up of 12 amino acids. In DNA, the CDR3 is TGTGCCAGCAGACAAAGCTCCTACGAGCAGTACTTC. Its protein product is CASRQSSYEQYF.

CDR3 in DNA: TGTGCCAGCAGTGAAGCCCCGGGACAGGGGAATGAAAAACTGTTTTTT. It specifies CASSEAPGQGNEKLFF. J is TRBJ1-4 and V is TRBV2, with 10 nucleotides matching TRBD1. V lost 0 bases to trimming and J lost 5 bases; unmatched junction nucleotides: 3. CDR1 and CDR2 from the germline V gene are SNHLY and FYNNEI. This CDR3 contains 16 residues.

This chain uses TRBV2 with TRBJ2-5, with D uncertain. V gave up 7 bases and J gave up 4 bases, with 10 bases separating them. There are 12 residues in the CDR3. Germline V gives CDR1 SNHLY, CDR2 FYNNEI. CDR3 in amino acids: CASIGVGETQYF. CDR3 in DNA: TGTGCCAGCATTGGGGTGGGAGAGACCCAGTACTTC.

The genes are TRBV12-3 or TRBV12-4 and TRBJ2-6, with TRBD1 matching 8 bases. J gave up 5 bases and V 5 bases, and 5 bases lay outside the gene matches. The CDR3 extends over 15 amino acids. The CDR3 coding sequence is TGTGCCAGCAGTCCAGGACAGGGCTGGGCCAACGTCCTGACTTTC. Its protein is CASSPGQGWANVLTF.

The gene calls are TRBV19 and TRBJ2-7, with D perhaps assigned TRBD1 or TRBD2 (6 bases each). This CDR3 comprises 14 residues. The germline CDR1 and CDR2 sequences are LNHDA and SQIVND (reference sequence). The V end was cut by 3 bases, the J end by 4 bases, with 13 bases between. DNA of the CDR3: TGTGCCAGTAGTATTCAGGGGAGCGGGTACGAGCAGTACTTC. This sequence encodes CASSIQGSGYEQYF.

The chain joins TRBV20-1 to TRBJ2-7; 11 bases map to TRBD1. This CDR3 region has 15 residues. CDR1 and CDR2 from the germline V gene are DFQATT and SNEGSKA (reference sequence). V trimming: 6 bases; J trimming: 4 bases; junction bases outside the gene matches: 11. CDR3 sequence: CSAAKKDRGLYEQYF. The CDR3 nucleotides are TGCAGTGCGGCGAAAAAGGACAGGGGGCTTTACGAGCAGTACTTC.

This clonotype appeared a few times. The gene calls are TRBV19 and TRBJ1-5; D unresolved. This CDR3 is 14 amino acids long. V was cut by 5 bases and J by 0 bases, with 8 bases left in between. Germline V gives CDR1 LNHDA, CDR2 SQIVND (reference sequence). The CDR3 here is CASSGLYSNQPQHF. The CDR3, as DNA: TGTGCCAGTAGTGGCCTATATAGCAATCAGCCCCAGCATTTT.

The V call is TRBV7-4, the J call TRBJ1-6; D gene unclear. This CDR3 comprises 13 residues. Trimming removed 1 base from V and 8 bases from J, with 6 bases in between. Germline CDR1 and CDR2: SGHVT and SQSDAQ. The CDR3 is CASSLESDSPLHF. CDR3 bases: TGTGCCAGCAGCTTAGAGTCTGATTCACCCCTCCACTTT.